This TCR beta chain appears in the sequencing data of a study of T cells in Graves' hyperthyroidism and ophthalmopathy. This clonotype was seen a few times. Trimming took 7 bases from V and 1 from J, leaving 10 bases between them. Germline CDR1 is SNHLY and CDR2 is FYNNEI. The CDR3 is made up of 14 amino acids. Amplification of TCR beta CDR3 regions used RNA as the template. Primed by the HTBI set, a first-round RT-PCR was run on the TCR CDR3. Each CDR3 protein gets one entry after TCRdb re-called the multiplex PCR reads with MiXCR. This table holds hundreds of thousands of distinct CDR3 sequences, about 15% found once. Out of over 7.5 ml of fresh peripheral blood came the PBMCs.

The specimen sequenced was blood. The source is a woman aged 30 to 39 with Graves' hyperthyroidism. The genes are TRBV2 and TRBJ2-2, with D possibly TRBD2 on 5 matching bases. The DNA for the CDR3 is TGTGCCAGCAACCCAGCGGTGAACACCGGGGAGCTGTTTTTT. As protein: CASNPAVNTGELFF.